Given below is one TCR beta chain in context. Sequencing was performed with immunoSEQ multiplex PCR; in TCRdb, only in-frame clones are kept and a portion is missing. The sample shows under 85,000 clones, under 95% of them seen only once. The data were obtained in a study of control samples from healthy donors and cancer patients. Trimming stripped 7 bases from V and 6 bases from J, with 11 bases between. This CDR3 spans 12 amino acids. Germline lookup yields CDR1 ENHRY and CDR2 SYGVKD. Sequencing used PBMCs. This chain connects TRBV10-3 to TRBJ2-3; D is unclear. The sequence was collected from a woman aged 35 to 49 with lung cancer. CDR3 coding DNA: TGTGCCATCACCAGTGGGTCGGATACGCAGTATTTT. It translates to CAITSGSDTQYF.